The source of this T cell receptor beta chain is a study of radiation and T cells in renal cell carcinoma. Repertoires were generated with immunoSEQ multiplex PCR, while TCRdb's copy carries only in-frame clones and drops some. The table records 100,000 to 150,000 clones, 81% of them present only once. The time point here: blood 2 weeks post-SBRT. The treatment denotes: 15 Gy SBRT to primary tumor, nephrectomy 4 weeks later. The CDR3 sequence is 13 residues long. The germline CDR1 and CDR2 sequences are SNHLY and FYNNEI. Deletions cut 1 base from V and 0 bases from J, with 3 bases between. The sequencing used blood, collected from a patient whose treatment included radiotherapy and nephrectomy. This clonotype was sampled from a woman in her fifties or sixties with renal cell carcinoma. The gene calls are TRBV2 and TRBJ1-1; D gene unclear. Here the CDR3 DNA reads TGTGCCAGCAGTGAAGAGGTGAACACTGAAGCTTTCTTT. Protein product: CASSEEVNTEAFF.